Below, 17 T cell receptor beta chains from the same sample are listed, as sequenced in a study of identifying expanded T cells in peripheral blood. Some clones are missing from TCRdb's copy, which holds only in-frame ones; the method was immunoSEQ multiplex PCR. The sample records over 85,000 clones, around 84% being singletons. Sequencing was performed on blood. Receptors were obtained from a person aged 18 to 75 in good health.

The chain has TRBV6-5 and TRBJ1-1; D call uncertain. There are 16 residues in the CDR3. CDR1 MNHEY and CDR2 SVGAGI come from the germline V gene. Between the trimmed V and J ends, which lost 2 bases and 0 bases, there was a span of 13 bases. The CDR3 sequence: CASSYPSGFLNTEAFF. DNA for the CDR3: TGTGCCAGCAGTTACCCCTCAGGCTTTCTGAACACTGAAGCTTTCTTT.

V usage is TRBV7-2 and J usage is TRBJ2-3, with 11 bases lining up with TRBD2. The V gene end was trimmed by 5 bases and the J gene end by 1 base; junction bases not matched to a gene: 5. Germline values: CDR1 SGHTA, CDR2 FQGNSA. This CDR3 comprises 16 residues. CDR3 protein: CASSPLLAGGTDTQYF. As DNA, the CDR3 is TGTGCCAGCAGCCCACTACTAGCGGGGGGCACAGATACGCAGTATTTT.

The genes are TRBV21-1 and TRBJ2-7; TRBD1, the table's D call, lacks a check against the DNA. TRBV21-1 represents a pseudogene. The CDR3 contains 15 residues. Here the CDR3 reads CASSKIDSSQGEQYF. In DNA form, the CDR3 reads TGTGCCAGCAGCAAAATCGACAGTAGCCAGGGTGAGCAGTACTTC.

This CDR3 is CASCQEGGWVGTDTQYF. Written as DNA, the CDR3 is TGTGCCAGCTGTCAGGAAGGGGGTTGGGTCGGCACAGATACGCAGTATTTT. V usage is TRBV11-2 and J usage is TRBJ2-3, with TRBD1 as a possible D gene (6 bases). The CDR3 has 17 residues. Germline assignment: CDR1 SGHAT and CDR2 FQNNGV. The V end lost 8 bases, the J end lost 1 base, and 22 bases lay between the germline ends. The whole variable domain, filled in from reference TRBV11-2 and TRBJ2-3, reads EAGVAQSPRYKIIEKRQSVAFWCNPISGHATLYWYQQILGQGPKLLIQFQNNGVVDDSQLPKDRFSAERLKGVDSTLKIQPAKLEDSAVYLCASCQEGGWVGTDTQYFGPGTRLTVL.

This clone showed up just once. V gene TRBV11-3 combines with J gene TRBJ2-1, with TRBD1 as a possible D gene (6 bases). Germline V gene lookup returns CDR1 SGHNT and CDR2 YENEEA. There are 14 residues in the CDR3. V lost 0 bases to trimming and J lost 7 bases, with 10 bases between them. In DNA form, the CDR3 reads TGTGCCAGCAGCTTAGATCAGGGGTGGAATGAGCAGTTCTTC. Translating gives CASSLDQGWNEQFF.

The chain is built from TRBV4-3 and TRBJ1-6; D unresolved. The CDR3 spans 15 residues. Trimming removed 0 bases at V and 7 bases at J, with 10 bases between. Germline V gives CDR1 LGHNA, CDR2 YSLEER. The CDR3, as DNA: TGCGCCAGCAGCCAAGATACGGGCAGAAATTCACCCCTCCACTTT. Its translation is CASSQDTGRNSPLHF.

V gene TRBV7-6 combines with J gene TRBJ1-1; D uncertain. The germline gives CDR1 SGHVS, CDR2 FNYEAQ. V dropped 4 bases and J dropped 4 bases, with 10 bases sitting between them. The CDR3 sequence is 13 residues long. The CDR3 protein is CASSSQSSTEAFF. CDR3 nucleotide sequence: TGTGCCAGCAGCTCTCAGTCCAGCACTGAAGCTTTCTTT.

The CDR3 DNA reads as TGTGCCAGCAGCTTAGGCCAGGGAAGGTTCGGGACGTACTTC. Translation gives CASSLGQGRFGTYF. The chain employs TRBV7-2 and TRBJ2-7; possibly TRBD1 or TRBD2 for D (5 bases each). Germline V gene sequence: CDR1 SGHTA, CDR2 FQGNSA. V was pared by 1 base and J by 12 bases, with 19 bases between. The length of the CDR3 is 14 residues.

The V call is TRBV4-1, the J call TRBJ1-2; the D is unclear. Trimming cost V 4 bases and J 6 bases, with 15 bases left between them. CDR3 length: 14 amino acids. The germline CDR1 and CDR2 sequences are MGHRA and YSYEKL. Here the CDR3 reads CASSPGLPSNGYTF. The CDR3 DNA is TGCGCCAGCAGCCCCGGACTTCCATCGAATGGCTACACCTTC.

The chain uses TRBV10-1 and TRBJ2-1; no reliable D call. V lost 8 bases, J lost 0 bases, and 11 bases lay in between. This CDR3 has 14 amino acids. Germline V CDR1 and CDR2: WNHNN, SYGVQD (reference sequence). Here the CDR3 DNA reads TGCGCCAGCTCCCCACTCTTCTCCTACAATGAGCAGTTCTTC. Its translation: CASSPLFSYNEQFF.

Here the CDR3 reads CASSTDFGNEKLFF. The CDR3 DNA sequence: TGTGCCAGCAGCACGGACTTCGGTAATGAAAAACTGTTTTTT. The chain joins TRBV25-1 to TRBJ1-4, with D unresolved. The germline gives CDR1 MGHDK, CDR2 SYGVNS. The CDR3 is 14 residues long. Trimming took off 6 bases at V and 4 bases at J, with 12 bases between the two ends.

This sequence joins TRBV18 and TRBJ2-2; tentatively, D is TRBD1 (5 bases). This CDR3 spans 16 amino acids. CDR1 is KGHSH and CDR2 is LQKENI in the germline V gene. V lost 3 bases and J lost 4, with 15 bases in between. In DNA, the CDR3 is TGTGCCAGCTCACCTGTCTCAGGGTCTGGCACCGGGGAGCTGTTTTTT. Translation gives CASSPVSGSGTGELFF.

The gene calls are TRBV7-9 and TRBJ2-3; D unclear. V lost 1 base and J 0 bases, leaving 2 bases between the germline ends. Germline V gene data show CDR1 as SEHNR and CDR2 as FQNEAQ (reference sequence). The CDR3 contains 13 residues. The CDR3 loop reads CASSLVSTDTQYF. The CDR3 DNA follows: TGTGCCAGCAGCTTAGTCAGCACAGATACGCAGTATTTT. The whole variable domain, remainder taken from reference TRBV7-9 and TRBJ2-3, is DTGVSQNPRHKITKRGQNVTFRCDPISEHNRLYWYRQTLGQGPEFLTYFQNEAQLEKSRLLSDRFSAERPKGSFSTLEIQRTEQGDSAMYLCASSLVSTDTQYFGPGTRLTVL.

V gene TRBV30 combines with J gene TRBJ1-4, with D possibly TRBD1 on 5 matching bases. Germline CDR1 GTSNPN, CDR2 SVGIG (reference sequence). V was pared by 4 bases and J by 0 bases, with 9 bases between. The CDR3 runs 14 residues. The DNA of the CDR3 is TGTGCCTGGACTCCAGGGCCAACTAATGAAAAACTGTTTTTT. Protein: CAWTPGPTNEKLFF.

The V call is TRBV7-9, the J call TRBJ2-6; D gene uncertain. Trimming removed 3 bases at V and 1 base at J, with 4 bases between. Germline V lookup: CDR1 SEHNR, CDR2 FQNEAQ (reference sequence). This CDR3 spans 14 amino acids. In DNA, the CDR3 is TGTGCCAGCAGCTTCTATTCTGGGGCCAACGTCCTGACTTTC. Its protein product is CASSFYSGANVLTF.

The chain joins TRBV2 to TRBJ2-2, with D perhaps matching TRBD2 (5 bases). The CDR3 length is 14 residues. V gave up 6 bases and J gave up 5 bases, with 13 bases separating them. Germline CDR1 SNHLY, CDR2 FYNNEI. DNA for the CDR3: TGTGCCAGCAGGGGAGAGTATCGTACCGGGGAGCTGTTTTTT. This gives the protein CASRGEYRTGELFF.

The J gene is TRBJ1-4, the V gene TRBV11-3; a possible D gene is TRBD1 (5 bases). The length of the CDR3 is 14 residues. CDR1 and CDR2 (germline): SGHNT, YENEEA. The V end was cut by 3 bases, the J end by 8 bases, with 13 bases between. The CDR3 is CASSFQGLGEKLFF. CDR3 coding DNA: TGTGCCAGCAGCTTTCAGGGACTCGGAGAAAAACTGTTTTTT.